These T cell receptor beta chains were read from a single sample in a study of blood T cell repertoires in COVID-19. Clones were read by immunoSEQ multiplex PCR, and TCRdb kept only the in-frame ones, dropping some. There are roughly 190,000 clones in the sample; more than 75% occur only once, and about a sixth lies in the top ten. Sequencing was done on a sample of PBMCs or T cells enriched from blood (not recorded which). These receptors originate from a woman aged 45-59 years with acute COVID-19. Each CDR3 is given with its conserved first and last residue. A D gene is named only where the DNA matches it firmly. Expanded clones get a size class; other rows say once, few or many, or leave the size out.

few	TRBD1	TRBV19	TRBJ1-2	TGTGCCAGTAGTGCGTTAAGCTCCGGGACAGGCTATGGCTACACCTTC	CASSALSSGTGYGYTF
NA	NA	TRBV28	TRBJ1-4	TGTGCCACCCAGCGGGGGGAGGGAAAACTGTTTTTT	CATQRGEGKLFF
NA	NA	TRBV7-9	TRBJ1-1	TGTGCCAGCAGCCAAGCCGAAGATTTTGAAGCTTTCTTT	CASSQAEDFEAFF
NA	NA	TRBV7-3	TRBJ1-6	TGTGCCAGCAGCCCACAGGGAGCGTCGAATTCACCCCTCCACTTT	CASSPQGASNSPLHF
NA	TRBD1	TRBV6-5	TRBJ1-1	TGTGCCAGCAGTCCCGACAGGGTGAACACTGAAGCTTTCTTT	CASSPDRVNTEAFF
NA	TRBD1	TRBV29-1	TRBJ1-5	TGCAGCGTTGGGCGGCAGGGGGAGCCCCAGCATTTT	CSVGRQGEPQHF
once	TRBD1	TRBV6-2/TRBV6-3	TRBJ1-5	TGTGCCAGCAGTTACACGCCAGGGGGTCCGGGGCCCCAGCATTTT	CASSYTPGGPGPQHF
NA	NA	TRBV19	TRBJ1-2	TGTGCCAGTAGTATAGAAGGCACAGGAGGCTACACCTTC	CASSIEGTGGYTF
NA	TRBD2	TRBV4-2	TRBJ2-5	TGTGCCAGCAGCCCATCTCCGGGGGGGGGAGAGACCCAGTACTTC	CASSPSPGGGETQYF
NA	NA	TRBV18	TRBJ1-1	TGTGCCAGCTCACCGTTCGACGGGGGGAACACTGAAGCTTTCTTT	CASSPFDGGNTEAFF
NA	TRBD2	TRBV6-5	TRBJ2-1	TGTGCCAGCATGCTAGCGGGAGGATCGGGCAATGAGCAGTTCTTC	CASMLAGGSGNEQFF
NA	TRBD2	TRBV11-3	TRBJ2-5	TGTGCCAGCAGCTTGGGTAGCGGGGATGGGGAGACCCAGTACTTC	CASSLGSGDGETQYF
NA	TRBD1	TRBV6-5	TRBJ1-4	TGTGCCAGCAGATGGACAGGGGGGGGTGAAAAACTGTTTTTT	CASRWTGGGEKLFF
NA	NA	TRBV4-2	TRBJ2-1	TGTGCCAGCAGCCAAGTCCCCTCGGCGGGTATTAATGAGCAGTTCTTC	CASSQVPSAGINEQFF
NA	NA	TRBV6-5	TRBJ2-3	TGTGCCAGCAGTTACTACAGGGCCGATACGCAGTATTTT	CASSYYRADTQYF
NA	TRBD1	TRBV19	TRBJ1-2	TGTGCCAGTAGTATGATTCGGACAGGGGGCAGGAGGGACTATGGCTACACCTTC	CASSMIRTGGRRDYGYTF
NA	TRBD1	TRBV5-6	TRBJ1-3	TGTGCCAGCAGCAAAGACAGGGGCAGAAACACCATATATTTT	CASSKDRGRNTIYF
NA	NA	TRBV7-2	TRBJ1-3	TGTGCCAGCAGCCAAGGGATGGGGGGACCCCTCTCTGGAAACACCATATATTTT	CASSQGMGGPLSGNTIYF
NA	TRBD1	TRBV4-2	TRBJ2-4	TGTGCCAGCAGCCAGCGGGACAGGGGGACCAAAAACATTCAGTACTTC	CASSQRDRGTKNIQYF
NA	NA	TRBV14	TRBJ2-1	TGTGCCAGCAGCCAAGATACGCTAGCCACATACAATGAGCAGTTCTTC	CASSQDTLATYNEQFF
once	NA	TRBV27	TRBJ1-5	TGTGCCAGCAGCCTGGCGTGGGGGGGCGACAATCAGCCCCAGCATTTT	CASSLAWGGDNQPQHF
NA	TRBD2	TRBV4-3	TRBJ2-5	TGCGCCAGCAGCCAAAATCCTAGCGGGGGGGTTGAGACCCAGTACTTC	CASSQNPSGGVETQYF